The clone carrying this T cell receptor beta chain was counted a few times. Its antigen is unidentified. These data belong to a study of blood T cells in healthy people across ages. Findings of the study overall: Estimates based on one million T cells were treated as lower bounds. In older individuals, TCR beta diversity per million T cells was lower, falling roughly linearly with age.

The second PCR ran roughly 6 to 11 cycles with a sample-barcoded 5' primer and J-beta primers. TCRdb analysed the 5' RACE reads with MiXCR anew, one entry per CDR3 protein. Here the sample spans approximately 1,700,000 distinct CDR3 sequences, around 40% being singletons. Germline values: CDR1 MNHNY, CDR2 SVGAGI (reference sequence). The CDR3 runs 16 residues. Trimming took 0 bases from V and 4 from J; bases not matched to a gene: 4. This receptor was identified in a human donor in good health. The chain recombines TRBV6-6 with TRBJ2-3, with 10 bases matching TRBD2. What was sequenced was blood. The CDR3 coding sequence is TGTGCCAGCAGTTACTCCCTTAGCGGGGGGTCAGATACGCAGTATTTT. Amino acid sequence: CASSYSLSGGSDTQYF.